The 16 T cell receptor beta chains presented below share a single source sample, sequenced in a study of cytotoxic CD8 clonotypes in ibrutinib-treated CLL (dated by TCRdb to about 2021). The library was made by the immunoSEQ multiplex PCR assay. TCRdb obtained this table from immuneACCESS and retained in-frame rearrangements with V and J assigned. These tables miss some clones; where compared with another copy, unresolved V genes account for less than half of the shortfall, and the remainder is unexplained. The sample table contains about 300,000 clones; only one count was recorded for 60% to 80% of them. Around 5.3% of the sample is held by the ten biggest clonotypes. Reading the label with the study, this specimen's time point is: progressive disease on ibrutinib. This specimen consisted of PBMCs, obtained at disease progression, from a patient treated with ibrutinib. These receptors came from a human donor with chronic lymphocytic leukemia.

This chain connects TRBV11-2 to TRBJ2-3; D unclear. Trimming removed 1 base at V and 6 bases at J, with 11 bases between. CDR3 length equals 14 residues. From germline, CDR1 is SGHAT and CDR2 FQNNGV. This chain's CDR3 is CASSLAPSRDTQYF. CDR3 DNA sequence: TGTGCCAGCAGCTTAGCCCCTAGTAGGGATACGCAGTATTTT.

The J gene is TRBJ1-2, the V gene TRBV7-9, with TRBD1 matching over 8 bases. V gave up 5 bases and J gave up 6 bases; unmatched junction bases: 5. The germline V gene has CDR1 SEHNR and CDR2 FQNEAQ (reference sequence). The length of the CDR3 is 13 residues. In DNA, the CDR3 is TGTGCCAGCAGCGGACAGGGTCGGAATGGCTACACCTTC. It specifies CASSGQGRNGYTF.

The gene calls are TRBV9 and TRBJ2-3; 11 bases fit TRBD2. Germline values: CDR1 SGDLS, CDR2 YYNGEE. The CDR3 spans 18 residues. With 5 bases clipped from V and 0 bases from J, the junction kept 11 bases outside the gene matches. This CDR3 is CASRWASGRRSSTDTQYF. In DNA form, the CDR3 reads TGTGCCAGCAGGTGGGCTAGCGGGAGGAGAAGCAGCACAGATACGCAGTATTTT.

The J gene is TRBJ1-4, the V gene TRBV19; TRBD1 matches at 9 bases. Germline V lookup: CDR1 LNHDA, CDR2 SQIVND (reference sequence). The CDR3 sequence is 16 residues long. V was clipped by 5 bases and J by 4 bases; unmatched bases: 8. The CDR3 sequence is CASSLGQGWGNEKLFF. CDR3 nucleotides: TGTGCCAGTAGTCTCGGACAGGGGTGGGGTAATGAAAAACTGTTTTTT.

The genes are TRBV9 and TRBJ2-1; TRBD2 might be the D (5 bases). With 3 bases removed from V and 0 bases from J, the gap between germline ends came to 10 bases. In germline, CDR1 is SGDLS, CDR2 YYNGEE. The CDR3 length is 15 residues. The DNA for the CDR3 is TGTGCCAGCAGCGGTCGTGGGAGCTCCTACAATGAGCAGTTCTTC. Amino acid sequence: CASSGRGSSYNEQFF.

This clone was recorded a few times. In nucleotides, the CDR3 is TGTGCCAGCAGCTTATTCCTGGCCAACGTCCTGACTTTC. This codes for CASSLFLANVLTF. The V gene is TRBV7-9, the J gene TRBJ2-6; D remains ambiguous. CDR1 and CDR2 (germline): SEHNR, FQNEAQ (reference sequence). The CDR3 runs 13 residues. V was shortened by 2 bases and J by 6 bases, with 5 bases between the two germline ends.

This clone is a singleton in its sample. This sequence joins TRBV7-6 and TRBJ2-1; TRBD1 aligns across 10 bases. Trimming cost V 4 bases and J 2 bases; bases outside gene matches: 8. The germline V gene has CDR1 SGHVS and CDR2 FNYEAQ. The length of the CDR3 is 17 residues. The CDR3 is CASSYKPGTGAYNEQFF. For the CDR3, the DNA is TGTGCCAGCAGCTACAAACCCGGGACAGGGGCCTACAATGAGCAGTTCTTC. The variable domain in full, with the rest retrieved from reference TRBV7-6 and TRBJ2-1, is GAGVSQSPRYKVTKRGQDVALRCDPISGHVSLYWYRQALGQGPEFLTYFNYEAQQDKSGLPNDRFSAERPEGSISTLTIQRTEQRDSAMYRCASSYKPGTGAYNEQFFGPGTRLTVL.

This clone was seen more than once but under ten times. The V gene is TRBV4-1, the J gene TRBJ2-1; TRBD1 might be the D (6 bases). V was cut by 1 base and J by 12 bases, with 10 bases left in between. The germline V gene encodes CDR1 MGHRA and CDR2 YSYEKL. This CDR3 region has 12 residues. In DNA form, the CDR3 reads TGCGCCAGCAGCCAAGGCGAAGGGGGGCAGTTCTTC. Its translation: CASSQGEGGQFF.

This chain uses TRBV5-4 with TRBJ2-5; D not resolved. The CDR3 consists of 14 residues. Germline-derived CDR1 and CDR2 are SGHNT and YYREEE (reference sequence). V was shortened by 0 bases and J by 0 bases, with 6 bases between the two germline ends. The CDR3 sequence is CASSLAVHQETQYF. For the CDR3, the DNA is TGTGCCAGCAGCTTGGCGGTCCACCAAGAGACCCAGTACTTC.

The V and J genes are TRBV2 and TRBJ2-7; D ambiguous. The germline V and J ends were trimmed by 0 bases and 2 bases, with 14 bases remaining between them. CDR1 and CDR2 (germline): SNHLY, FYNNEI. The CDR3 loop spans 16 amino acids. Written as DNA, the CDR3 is TGTGCCAGCAGTGAAGCCTCCACACTGACCCCCTACGAGCAGTACTTC. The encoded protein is CASSEASTLTPYEQYF.

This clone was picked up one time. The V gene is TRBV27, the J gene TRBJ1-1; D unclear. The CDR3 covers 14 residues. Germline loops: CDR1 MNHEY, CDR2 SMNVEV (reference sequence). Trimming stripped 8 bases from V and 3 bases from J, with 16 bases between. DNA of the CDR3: TGTGCCAGCGTTCAACGCAGGAGGGACACTGAAGCTTTCTTT. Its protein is CASVQRRRDTEAFF.

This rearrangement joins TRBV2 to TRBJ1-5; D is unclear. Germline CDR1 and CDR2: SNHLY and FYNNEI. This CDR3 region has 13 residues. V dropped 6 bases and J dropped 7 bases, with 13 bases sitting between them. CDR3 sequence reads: CASRDRHGQPQHF. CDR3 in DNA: TGTGCCAGCAGGGACCGGCACGGGCAGCCCCAGCATTTT.

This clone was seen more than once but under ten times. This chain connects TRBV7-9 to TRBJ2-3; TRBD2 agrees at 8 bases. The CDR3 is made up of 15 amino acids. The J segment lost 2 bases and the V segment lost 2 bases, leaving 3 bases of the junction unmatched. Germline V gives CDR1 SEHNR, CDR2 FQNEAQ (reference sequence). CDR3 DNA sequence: TGTGCCAGCAGCTTACGGGAGGGAGACACAGATACGCAGTATTTT. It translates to CASSLREGDTDTQYF.

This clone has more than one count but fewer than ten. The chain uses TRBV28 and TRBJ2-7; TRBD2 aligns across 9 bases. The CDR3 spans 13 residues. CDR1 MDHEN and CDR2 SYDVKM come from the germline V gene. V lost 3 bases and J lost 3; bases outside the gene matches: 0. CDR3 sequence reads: CASSLTSGYEQYF. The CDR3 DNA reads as TGTGCCAGCAGTTTGACTAGCGGCTACGAGCAGTACTTC.

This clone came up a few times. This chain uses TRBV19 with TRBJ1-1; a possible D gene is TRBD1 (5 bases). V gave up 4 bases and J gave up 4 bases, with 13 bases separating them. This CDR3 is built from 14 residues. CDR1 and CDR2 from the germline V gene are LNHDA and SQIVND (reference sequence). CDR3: CASSTGGTSTEAFF. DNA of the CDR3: TGTGCCAGTAGTACGGGGGGGACCAGCACTGAAGCTTTCTTT.

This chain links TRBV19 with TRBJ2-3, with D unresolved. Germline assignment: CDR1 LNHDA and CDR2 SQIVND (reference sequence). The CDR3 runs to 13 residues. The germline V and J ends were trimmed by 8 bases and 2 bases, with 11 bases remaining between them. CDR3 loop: CASSPLDTDTQYF. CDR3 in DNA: TGTGCCAGTTCCCCGCTCGACACAGATACGCAGTATTTT.